The present T cell receptor (beta chain) was sequenced within a study of cytomegalovirus exposure and HLA in healthy donors. Study as a whole: An early release of data contained roughly 86 million unique TCRs, which came from HLA-typed donors.

CDR3 length: 16 amino acids. V dropped 1 base and J dropped 4; count of bases not matched to a gene: 8. CDR1 is SGHTA, CDR2 FQGNSA, per germline. General observations from the study: Later analysis demonstrated an association between a missense DCLRE1C variant and TCR beta V- and J-gene trimming. Later analysis indicated greater clonal expansion among HLA-associated TCR beta chains than among equally common other chains.

A multiplex PCR was run with 60 Vbeta primers and 13 Jbeta primers. The repertoire was sequenced with immunoSEQ multiplex PCR; TCRdb's copy has only in-frame clones and lacks some. Of over 150,000 clones in the sample, over 70% were seen once. Of note for this clone: Antigen: not known.

The clonotype comes from a man younger than 35 in good health and CMV-seropositive. The V call is TRBV7-2, the J call TRBJ2-5; TRBD2 agrees at 8 bases. The sequencing input was PBMCs. DNA of the CDR3: TGTGCCAGCAGCTTAGAATGGCGGGGGGCCCGAGAGACCCAGTACTTC. Translating it yields CASSLEWRGARETQYF.